Each of the 7 T cell receptor beta chains below was sequenced from the same sample in a study of T cell responses to AZD1222 COVID-19 vaccine. Libraries were prepared by immunoSEQ multiplex PCR; TCRdb keeps only in-frame clonotypes and omits some of them. The profile covers 130,000 or so clones, with 90% appearing a single time and roughly 1.7% taken by the ten largest. The specimen was peripheral blood, collected on day 0 of AZD1222 vaccination. The source of these receptors is an adult in good health.

The chain is built from TRBV5-4 and TRBJ1-1; the D is unclear. This CDR3 is 15 amino acids long. Germline CDR1 and CDR2: SGHNT and YYREEE (reference sequence). The ends were cut back, 0 bases at V and 0 bases at J, with 9 bases in the middle. DNA of the CDR3: TGTGCCAGCAGCTTGGATGGGAACTTGAACACTGAAGCTTTCTTT. Protein sequence: CASSLDGNLNTEAFF.

This sequence joins TRBV13 and TRBJ2-1, with D perhaps matching TRBD2 (5 bases). V was clipped by 3 bases and J by 5 bases, with 5 bases between them. The CDR3 runs to 12 residues. The germline gives CDR1 PRHDT, CDR2 FYEKMQ (reference sequence). CDR3 in amino acids: CASSLGDNEQFF. The CDR3 bases are TGTGCCAGCAGCTTGGGAGACAATGAGCAGTTCTTC.

The V and J genes are TRBV4-2 and TRBJ2-3; TRBD2 matches at 12 bases. The ends lost 0 bases at V and 8 bases at J; junction bases unmatched: 9. Germline CDR1 and CDR2: LGHNA and YNFKEQ. CDR3 length: 17 amino acids. CDR3 in DNA: TGTGCCAGCAGCCAAGATCCGGCTAGCGGGGGGGCTACTACGCAGTATTTT. Its translation is CASSQDPASGGATTQYF.

In DNA, the CDR3 is TGTGCCAGTAGTTCGCGTCCCGGGACTAGCGGGGGGGCTACAGCCGGGGAGCTGTTTTTT. It specifies CASSSRPGTSGGATAGELFF. The rearrangement uses TRBV19 and TRBJ2-2; TRBD2 aligns across 16 bases. The CDR3 is made up of 20 amino acids. V trimming: 5 bases; J trimming: 6 bases; junction bases outside the gene matches: 15. In germline, CDR1 is LNHDA, CDR2 SQIVND (reference sequence).

V and J are TRBV7-2 and TRBJ1-1, with D uncertain. Germline CDR1 SGHTA, CDR2 FQGNSA. This CDR3 contains 14 residues. Trimming left V 1 base short and J 3 bases short, with 9 bases between. CDR3 residues: CASSLVRAYTEAFF. CDR3 DNA sequence: TGTGCCAGCAGCTTAGTTCGCGCGTACACTGAAGCTTTCTTT.

The chain links TRBV29-1 to TRBJ1-2; D might be TRBD1 (6 bases). Germline CDR1 and CDR2: SQVTM and ANQGSEA. The germline V and J ends were trimmed by 0 bases and 5 bases, with 13 bases remaining between them. The CDR3 is 14 amino acids. CDR3 in DNA: TGCAGCGTTGAAGATCACAGCAGGGGTTATGGCTACACCTTC. It is translated as CSVEDHSRGYGYTF.

The chain is built from TRBV7-9 and TRBJ1-1; D is ambiguous. The CDR3 has 12 amino acids. In germline, CDR1 is SEHNR, CDR2 FQNEAQ (reference sequence). V lost 8 bases to trimming and J lost 2 bases, with 9 bases between them. This CDR3 is CASLEINTEAFF. The CDR3 DNA reads as TGTGCCAGCTTAGAAATAAACACTGAAGCTTTCTTT.